This entry features one TCR beta chain sequence. TCRdb reprocessed the 5' RACE reads and keeps a single row for each CDR3 protein, giving no DNA. The sample table sets out about 410,000 distinct CDR3 sequences. The record originates from a study of T cells expressing NK-cell markers. Germline V gene sequence: CDR1 SGHNT, CDR2 YENEEA. The CDR3 length is 15 residues. The rearrangement uses TRBV11-3 and TRBJ2-1; absent DNA, TCRdb's TRBD1 call cannot be checked. The sequence was obtained from a woman between 50 and 59 years old in good health. The sequenced material came from blood T cells: a sorted CD56 or NKG2C T cell subset, CD4+ or CD8+ T cells, or bulk PBMC T cells (not recorded which). CDR3 loop: CASSPPVRRSDEQFF.